This paragraph covers one T cell receptor beta chain sequence. The antigen is undetermined. The data are from a study of a mutant IDH1 vaccine in newly diagnosed glioma. Some clones are missing from TCRdb's copy, which holds only in-frame ones; the method was immunoSEQ multiplex PCR. The sample has some 80,000 clones; approximately 85% are singletons. Study-wide findings and caveats: Changes in the top peripheral T cell clonotypes seemingly had no bearing on pseudoprogression.

The CDR3 contains 14 residues. With 0 bases removed from V and 4 bases from J, the gap between germline ends came to 9 bases. Germline V gene lookup returns CDR1 ENHRY and CDR2 SYGVKD. Documented time point: week 23, last vaccination. Vaccination comprised doses that each held 300 ug of mutant IDH1 20-mer peptide, plus topical imiquimod. J is TRBJ1-1 and V is TRBV10-3; D not resolved. This material consisted of PBMCs, taken from a glioma patient whose treatment included an IDH1 peptide vaccine. This receptor was identified in a woman aged 45-65 years with glioma. The CDR3 nucleotides read TGTGCCATCAGTGAGTCAAGGGCCGGCACTGAAGCTTTCTTT. Its protein is CAISESRAGTEAFF.